The clone carrying this TCR beta chain was seen a single time. Antigen specificity is unknown. This CDR3 has 13 amino acids. Germline V gene data show CDR1 as SGHVS and CDR2 as FNYEAQ. The ends were cut back, 3 bases at V and 4 bases at J, with 9 bases in the middle. Both 60 Vbeta primers and 13 Jbeta primers went into the PCR. TCRdb's table, derived via immunoSEQ multiplex PCR, lists solely in-frame clones and lacks some. The sample lists 200,000 to 250,000 clones; over 60% were seen once. The sample is drawn from a study of cytomegalovirus exposure and HLA in healthy donors. General study points: A missense variant in DCLRE1C was later tied to TCR beta V- and J-gene trimming.

The source is a man aged 18 to 29 in good health and CMV-seronegative. V and J are TRBV7-6 and TRBJ1-2; D not resolved. The sequenced sample consisted of PBMCs. The CDR3 region has the DNA TGTGCCAGCAGCTTCGACGGACTCTATGGCTACACCTTC. Residues: CASSFDGLYGYTF.